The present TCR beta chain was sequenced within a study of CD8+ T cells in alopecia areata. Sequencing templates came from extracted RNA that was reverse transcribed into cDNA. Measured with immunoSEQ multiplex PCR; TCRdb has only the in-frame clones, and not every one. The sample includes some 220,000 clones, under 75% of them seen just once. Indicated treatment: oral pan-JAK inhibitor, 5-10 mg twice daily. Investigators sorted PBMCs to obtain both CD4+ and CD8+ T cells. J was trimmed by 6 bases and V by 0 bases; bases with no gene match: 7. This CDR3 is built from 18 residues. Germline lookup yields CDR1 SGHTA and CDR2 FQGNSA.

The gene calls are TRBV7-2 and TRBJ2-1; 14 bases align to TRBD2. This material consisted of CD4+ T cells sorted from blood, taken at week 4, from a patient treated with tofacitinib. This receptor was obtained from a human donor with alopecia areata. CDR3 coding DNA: TGTGCCAGCAGCTTAGCGCACCTGACTAGCGGGGGGGCCAATGAGCAGTTCTTC. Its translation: CASSLAHLTSGGANEQFF.